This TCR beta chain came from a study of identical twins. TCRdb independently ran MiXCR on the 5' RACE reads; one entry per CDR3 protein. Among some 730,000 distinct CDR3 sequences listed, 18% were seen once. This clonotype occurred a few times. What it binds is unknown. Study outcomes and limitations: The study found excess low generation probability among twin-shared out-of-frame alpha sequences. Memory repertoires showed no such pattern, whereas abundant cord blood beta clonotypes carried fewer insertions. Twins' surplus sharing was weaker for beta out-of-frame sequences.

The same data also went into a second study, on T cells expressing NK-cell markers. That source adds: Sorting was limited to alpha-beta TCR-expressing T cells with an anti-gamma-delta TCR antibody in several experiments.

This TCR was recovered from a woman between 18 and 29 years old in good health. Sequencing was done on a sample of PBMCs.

The CDR3 region is CSASSRQLSNQPQHF. The CDR3 DNA sequence: TGCAGTGCTAGTTCTAGACAGCTTAGCAATCAGCCCCAGCATTTT. The gene calls are TRBV20-1 and TRBJ1-5, with D perhaps matching TRBD1 (5 bases). Germline V gives CDR1 DFQATT, CDR2 SNEGSKA (reference sequence). Trimming pared 3 bases from V and 0 bases from J, leaving 12 bases between. This CDR3 region has 15 residues.